This entry is about one T cell receptor beta chain. Its antigen is still unknown. With 0 bases clipped from V and 6 bases from J, the junction kept 5 bases outside the gene matches. Germline V gene sequence: CDR1 SGHRS, CDR2 YFSETQ. This CDR3 is built from 14 residues. The method was immunoSEQ multiplex PCR; TCRdb's version includes in-frame clones alone and lacks a portion of them. This sample has fewer than 55,000 clones; about 81% occur once, and the top ten carry about 0.73%. This sample is drawn from a study of OX40 agonist ivuxolimab in advanced cancers. About the study: One patient with hepatocellular carcinoma and two with cutaneous melanoma, three in all, had partial responses.

Study-wide findings and caveats: Among the lowest peripheral clonal expansion occurred in 0.1-3.0 mg/kg partial responders.

The chain links TRBV5-1 to TRBJ1-2, with 7 nucleotides matching TRBD1. This material consisted of CD4+ or CD8+ T cells sorted from blood, taken in a trial of the OX40 agonist ivuxolimab. This clonotype was sampled from an adult with an advanced solid tumor such as melanoma, head and neck, liver or kidney cancer. CDR3 coding DNA: TGCGCCAGCAGCTTGGCCGACAGGGAGAATGGCTACACCTTC. It encodes CASSLADRENGYTF.